Each of the 18 T cell receptor beta chains below was sequenced from the same sample in a study of blood T cells in healthy people across ages. Combining a sample-barcoded 5' primer with a J-beta primer mix, a second PCR ran for 7 to 11 cycles. In TCRdb, the 5' RACE reads were re-called with MiXCR into one record per CDR3 protein. The sample has fewer than 2 million distinct CDR3 sequences; approximately 39% are singletons. The sequenced sample was blood. The receptors were sampled from a human donor in good health.

In DNA form, the CDR3 reads TGCAGCGTTTTTCAGGGGGTAGACACTGAAGCTTTCTTT. Translated, it gives CSVFQGVDTEAFF. The genes are TRBV29-1 and TRBJ1-1, with TRBD1 identical over 7 bases. The CDR3 covers 13 residues. V trimming: 5 bases; J trimming: 3 bases; junction bases outside the gene matches: 6. CDR1 is SQVTM and CDR2 is ANQGSEA in the germline V gene. Looking up the rest from reference TRBV29-1 and TRBJ1-1 gives the full variable domain: SAVISQKPSRDICQRGTSLTIQCQVDSQVTMMFWYRQQPGQSLTLIATANQGSEATYESGFVIDKFPISRPNLTFSTLTVSNMSPEDSSIYLCSVFQGVDTEAFFGQGTRLTVV.

The rearrangement uses TRBV14 and TRBJ1-2; D is possibly TRBD1 (5 bases). This CDR3 spans 13 amino acids. Trimming left V 4 bases short and J 5 bases short, with 11 bases between. CDR1 is SGHDN and CDR2 is FVKESK in the germline V gene. The CDR3 DNA reads TGTGCCAGCAGCCCGGCAGGGTTTTATGGCTACACCTTC. Translation: CASSPAGFYGYTF.

In its sample, this clonotype was seen a few times. The gene calls are TRBV20-1 and TRBJ1-2; TRBD1 might be the D (5 bases). The germline CDR1 and CDR2 sequences are DFQATT and SNEGSKA (reference sequence). The CDR3 sequence is 13 residues long. V lost 3 bases and J lost 8, with 16 bases in between. CDR3 bases: TGCAGTGCTAGGCAGGGTACGATTGGCGGCTACACCTTC. Protein product: CSARQGTIGGYTF.

The rearrangement links TRBV29-1 to TRBJ2-7, with no clear D. The V and J ends lost 4 bases and 0 bases respectively, with 4 bases between them. Germline values: CDR1 SQVTM, CDR2 ANQGSEA. CDR3 length equals 11 residues. The CDR3 is CSVAPSYEQYF. The CDR3 nucleotides read TGCAGCGTTGCTCCCTCCTACGAGCAGTACTTC.

The CDR3 loop reads CSAHDRGGSYGYTF. For the CDR3, the DNA is TGCAGTGCGCACGACAGGGGGGGCAGTTATGGCTACACCTTC. V gene TRBV20-1 combines with J gene TRBJ1-2, with 9 nucleotides matching TRBD1. The V gene end was trimmed by 6 bases and the J gene end by 5 bases; junction bases not matched to a gene: 10. This CDR3 comprises 14 residues. Germline V gene sequence: CDR1 DFQATT, CDR2 SNEGSKA (reference sequence).

The chain employs TRBV29-1 and TRBJ2-2; 11 bases are a match to TRBD2. This CDR3 region has 14 residues. V trimming: 6 bases; J trimming: 8 bases; junction bases outside the gene matches: 8. Germline V gene lookup returns CDR1 SQVTM and CDR2 ANQGSEA. In DNA, the CDR3 is TGCAGCGTGAGGGGGACTAGCGGATCTGGGGAGCTGTTTTTT. Amino acids: CSVRGTSGSGELFF.

This clonotype was seen a few times. This chain uses TRBV28 with TRBJ2-3, with 12 positions matching TRBD2. Germline values: CDR1 MDHEN, CDR2 SYDVKM. The trim removed 10 bases at V and 8 bases at J, leaving 7 bases unmatched. This CDR3 is 13 amino acids long. CDR3 amino acids: CATLAGGVGTQYF. The CDR3, as DNA: TGTGCCACCCTAGCGGGGGGGGTAGGTACGCAGTATTTT. The complete variable domain, with remaining parts taken from reference TRBV28 and TRBJ2-3, reads DVKVTQSSRYLVKRTGEKVFLECVQDMDHENMFWYRQDPGLGLRLIYFSYDVKMKEKGDIPEGYSVSREKKERFSLILESASTNQTSMYLCATLAGGVGTQYFGPGTRLTVL.

The chain carries TRBV9 and TRBJ2-3, with 12 nucleotides matching TRBD2. CDR3 size: 16 residues. CDR1 and CDR2 (germline): SGDLS, YYNGEE. V shed 2 bases and J 4 bases; nucleotides not matched to a gene: 5. CDR3 DNA: TGTGCCAGCAGCGTGCTACTAGCGGGGGGTGCAGATACGCAGTATTTT. Residues: CASSVLLAGGADTQYF.

J is TRBJ2-1 and V is TRBV6-4; 9 nucleotides line up with TRBD2. CDR1 and CDR2 (germline): MRHNA, SNTAGT. Trimming removed 7 bases from V and 7 bases from J; junction bases left unmatched: 11. CDR3 size: 15 residues. The CDR3 region is CASKVLAGVHNEQFF. CDR3 nucleotide sequence: TGTGCCAGCAAAGTTTTAGCGGGGGTACATAATGAGCAGTTCTTC.

In DNA, the CDR3 is TGTGCCAGCAGCAAGGCTACAGGGGGCTTGGAGCCCCAGCATTTT. Protein sequence: CASSKATGGLEPQHF. The chain links TRBV12-3 or TRBV12-4 to TRBJ1-5, with 9 nucleotides matching TRBD1. The trim removed 6 bases at V and 8 bases at J, leaving 11 bases unmatched. The CDR3 is 15 residues long.

This clonotype has a handful of counts. The rearrangement uses TRBV20-1 and TRBJ1-5; a possible D gene is TRBD1 (6 bases). This CDR3 is 14 amino acids long. Germline CDR1 reads DFQATT; CDR2 reads SNEGSKA (reference sequence). The V gene lost 3 bases and the J gene lost 3 bases, with 12 bases spanning the gap. Here the CDR3 reads CSARRGGFNQPQHF. Written as DNA, the CDR3 is TGCAGTGCTAGGAGGGGGGGGTTCAATCAGCCCCAGCATTTT.

This clonotype was seen a handful of times. The V call is TRBV9, the J call TRBJ2-1, with D possibly TRBD2 on 7 matching bases. The CDR3 extends over 14 amino acids. From germline, CDR1 is SGDLS and CDR2 YYNGEE. V lost 3 bases to trimming and J lost 10 bases, with 17 bases between them. CDR3 sequence reads: CASSAQGRGPEQFF. CDR3 bases: TGTGCCAGCAGCGCCCAAGGGCGGGGGCCCGAGCAGTTCTTC.

This clonotype was observed at least ten times. The chain joins TRBV4-3 to TRBJ2-7; D gene uncertain. Germline V lookup: CDR1 LGHNA, CDR2 YSLEER. Trimming took off 0 bases at V and 3 bases at J, with 9 bases between the two ends. The CDR3 runs to 14 residues. CDR3 bases: TGCGCCAGCAGCCAAGACGGGCTTGACTACGAGCAGTACTTC. Translation: CASSQDGLDYEQYF.

This clonotype has a handful of counts. The chain joins TRBV20-1 to TRBJ2-6; D is unresolved. This CDR3 comprises 13 residues. Per germline, CDR1 DFQATT and CDR2 SNEGSKA (reference sequence). The CDR3 DNA reads as TGCACTCCCTTATTCTCTGGGGCCAACGTCCTGACTTTC. It yields the protein CTPLFSGANVLTF.

This clonotype was counted ten times or more. One junction end disagrees with the germline gene, perhaps due to a read error. The rearrangement links TRBV18 to TRBJ2-7; D may be TRBD1 or TRBD2 (5 bases each). Germline values: CDR1 KGHSH, CDR2 LQKENI. The CDR3 loop spans 14 amino acids. The CDR3 region is CASSPRDGSYEQYF. In nucleotides, the CDR3 is TGCGCCAGCAGCCCTAGGGACGGTTCCTACGAGCAGTACTTC.

This clonotype was seen a few times. The chain carries TRBV20-1 and TRBJ2-1; 7 bases match TRBD1. This CDR3 contains 16 residues. Trimming cost V 5 bases and J 5 bases; bases outside gene matches: 15. CDR1 and CDR2 (germline): DFQATT, SNEGSKA (reference sequence). The CDR3 protein is CSAGHPLRGPNNEQFF. The DNA for the CDR3 is TGCAGTGCTGGTCACCCCTTGAGGGGGCCGAACAATGAGCAGTTCTTC.

This chain connects TRBV7-8 to TRBJ1-1; TRBD1 is a possible D gene (6 bases). CDR1 and CDR2 from the germline V gene are SGHVS and FQNEAQ. The V end lost 3 bases, the J end lost 3 bases, and 23 bases lay between the germline ends. The CDR3 totals 18 residues. The CDR3 DNA sequence: TGTGCCAGCAGCTTGCGGGTTGGGGGACAAGGGTTGGACACTGAAGCTTTCTTT. Amino acids: CASSLRVGGQGLDTEAFF.

The chain couples TRBV10-3 to TRBJ2-1, with 9 bases lining up with TRBD2. There are 15 residues in the CDR3. Per the germline V gene, CDR1 is ENHRY and CDR2 is SYGVKD. The trim removed 8 bases at V and 6 bases at J, leaving 11 bases unmatched. CDR3 DNA: TGTGCCATCTGGGCCGGACTAGCGTTCACCAATGAGCAGTTCTTC. Translation gives CAIWAGLAFTNEQFF.